Listed below are T cell receptor beta chains from one sample, sequenced in a study of T cells after yellow fever vaccination. One entry per CDR3 protein, called by TCRdb with MiXCR from the 5' RACE reads. The data show fewer than 650,000 distinct CDR3 sequences, 21% seen once. The sequences come from PBMCs, collected roughly 20 days after the first yellow fever vaccination. The receptors were sampled from a man between 18 and 29 years old who received the YFV17D yellow fever vaccine. The CDR3 runs from the conserved cysteine through the conserved F or W. D genes are given only for firm matches. Expanded clones get a size class; other rows say once, few or many, or leave the size out.

clone_size	d_call	v_call	j_call	cdr3_aa	cdr3_nt
-	TRBD1	TRBV7-3	TRBJ1-2	CASGDRVGGYTF	TGTGCCAGCGGAGACAGGGTTGGCGGCTACACCTTC
few	-	TRBV19	TRBJ1-5	CATKAGDRGNQPQHF	TGTGCCACCAAGGCAGGGGACCGAGGCAATCAGCCCCAGCATTTT
-	TRBD2	TRBV12-3/TRBV12-4	TRBJ2-1	CAIDITSGGDYEQFF	TGTGCCATCGACATTACTAGCGGGGGGGACTATGAGCAGTTCTTC
-	TRBD1	TRBV7-6	TRBJ1-1	CASSITGVAAEAFF	TGTGCCAGCAGCATTACAGGGGTAGCCGCTGAAGCTTTCTTT
few	TRBD1	TRBV15	TRBJ2-7	CATSRSGTAKTYEQYF	TGTGCCACCAGCAGATCCGGGACAGCAAAAACCTACGAGCAGTACTTC
few	-	TRBV7-2	TRBJ1-5	CASSFEYSNQPQHF	TGTGCCAGCAGCTTTGAGTATAGCAATCAGCCCCAGCATTTT
few	TRBD2	TRBV5-1	TRBJ2-5	CASSSPSGTVQETQYF	TGCGCCAGCAGCTCACCTAGCGGGACAGTCCAAGAGACCCAGTACTTC
few	TRBD1	TRBV5-1	TRBJ1-2	CASRGQEANYGYTF	TGCGCCAGCAGAGGACAGGAAGCTAACTATGGCTACACCTTC
few	TRBD1	TRBV7-2	TRBJ1-1	CASSRGTGVTEAFF	TGTGCCAGCAGCCGCGGGACAGGGGTCACTGAAGCTTTCTTT
many	TRBD2	TRBV4-3	TRBJ2-1	CASSQGGAAGDNEQFF	TGCGCCAGCAGCCAAGGTGGGGCGGCGGGGGACAATGAGCAGTTCTTC
-	-	TRBV7-6	TRBJ1-6	CASSLLGRFNSPLHF	TGTGCCAGCAGCTTATTAGGGAGGTTTAATTCACCCCTCCACTTT
once	TRBD2	TRBV6-2/TRBV6-3	TRBJ2-3	CASSSRLAGADTQYF	TGTGCCAGCAGTTCCAGACTAGCGGGGGCAGATACGCAGTATTTT
-	-	TRBV20-1	TRBJ2-7	CSARVGLFEQYF	TGCAGTGCTAGAGTAGGGTTATTCGAGCAGTACTTC
few	-	TRBV12-5	TRBJ2-1	CASGLVAGTAMRVDEQFF	TGTGCTAGTGGTTTGGTCGCCGGGACCGCCATGCGTGTCGATGAGCAGTTCTTC